The clone carrying this T cell receptor (beta chain) was seen only once. Its specificity is unknown. The same CDR3 arises from other DNA sequences in this sample as well. These data come from a study of shared clonotypes between healthy human individuals. The wider study: The donors, a couple of women and three men, were aged 18 to 49.

The study's findings and limits: Relative to memory subsets, naive subsets generally showed larger estimated richness.

Genomic DNA from each subset was divided evenly over several immunoSEQ plates. In the sorted-subset replicate PCRs, 200 ng DNA, around 30,000 T cell genomes, was used. Measured with immunoSEQ multiplex PCR; TCRdb has only the in-frame clones, and not every one. The sample contains hundreds of thousands of clones, 73% of which appear only once. The V end lost 6 bases, the J end lost 0 bases, and 6 bases lay between the germline ends. The CDR3 runs to 13 residues. CDR1 is SNHLY, CDR2 FYNNEI, per germline. This clonotype was obtained from a woman younger than 45 in good health. The rearrangement uses TRBV2 and TRBJ1-5, with no clear D. The sample comprised memory CD4+ T cells sorted from blood. Sample subset: CD45RA-negative fraction. DNA of the CDR3: TGTGCCAGCAGCACGTATAGCAATCAGCCCCAGCATTTT. Amino acid sequence: CASSTYSNQPQHF.